This TCR beta chain was sequenced in a study of cytomegalovirus exposure and HLA in healthy donors (TCRdb year 2017). At the level of the whole study: An earlier analysis of some 550 of the donors reported more than 250 Gb of sequence data and around 110 million unique TCR beta sequences from roughly 200 million T cells. About 300 gigabases of sequencing data and tens of millions of unique TCR sequences were included in an early release covering around 600 HLA-typed donors. The genetic ancestry cluster associated with self-reported Caucasian donors included 81% of the roughly 390 genotyped donors. The study aimed to test whether cataloging public T cell receptors could reveal signatures of past pathogen exposure. Using immunosequencing, the study profiled T cell repertoires from approximately 700 subjects and related those repertoires to cytomegalovirus serostatus. Besides the first cohort of roughly 660 subjects, a separate validation cohort made up of 120 or so different subjects was used. The study combined high-throughput TCR immunosequencing, statistical association of individual TCRs with disease status, and machine learning to predict cytomegalovirus infection status. In a later analysis, previously published TCR beta repertoires from several hundred donors were re-analyzed and high-resolution HLA genotyping was added so that TCR occurrence patterns could be studied. In the later analysis, no new phenotypic data were used to find candidate immune exposures; instead, reliance was placed on TCR beta sequences and their occurrence across donors. An earlier analysis of 500 to 750 of the donors applied high-throughput TCR beta sequencing to assess whether each TCR beta V gene segment acted as functional or pseudogenic. Donor age, sex, ethnicity and CMV serostatus were collected together with the repertoire data. In a later genetic analysis, genome-wide SNP genotypes for about 65% of the roughly 670 donors were used, and that subset was treated as a discovery cohort. All discovery cohort repertoires had been generated using a single sequencing platform. Both class I and class II loci were covered by HLA typing, at four-digit resolution. The number of donors typed differed by locus, with 629-630 for A, B, C, DRB1 and DQB1, around 500 for DQA1, 600 to 610 for DPA1, and some 440 for DPB1. Four or five DR-DQ haplotypes were handled as single units for association and clustering because linkage in the cohort was strong. Among roughly 400 genotyped donors of the cohort, an average of about 240,000 unique TCR beta nucleotide sequences were sequenced per donor, approximately 20% of them non-productive.

From V the trimming removes 0 bases and from J it removes 5 bases, while the gene matches leave 0 bases of the junction unaccounted for. The CDR1 and CDR2 encoded by the germline V gene are MRHNA and SNTAGT. From cysteine to phenylalanine, the CDR3 is 15 amino acids long. The retained sequence is limited to the CDR3, 45 bases, with the frame set at the first base. The library relied on the immunoSEQ multiplex PCR assay. A mixture of 60 forward primers for TCR Vbeta segments and 13 reverse primers for TCR Jbeta segments was used in the multiplex PCR. The CDR3 region of rearranged TCR beta genes was amplified from genomic DNA by a multiplex PCR assay. The amplified TCR beta libraries were sequenced on the Illumina HiSeq System as 87-base-pair reads. The source study handled its data this way. In a later analysis, around 80 million unique TCR beta chains were counted across the 650 to 750 repertoires, and roughly 11 million of these chains were shared by at least two donors. Raw reads were error-corrected and collapsed into unique sequences by a nearest-neighbor algorithm in which closely related sequences were merged to remove PCR and sequencing errors. To assign V, D and J gene segments, CDR3 sequences were aligned to IMGT reference sequences. For a sequence to be retained, at least a six-nucleotide match to both a V gene segment and a J gene segment was required. Rearrangements were classified as productive when the CDR3 lacked stop codons and remained in frame with V and J, and all other rearrangements were classified as non-productive. Following IMGT convention, CDR3 was defined as the stretch from the second conserved V-encoded cysteine to the conserved J-encoded phenylalanine. The earlier analysis of 587 of the donors excluded sequences that lacked an unambiguous match to a single V gene segment. In an earlier analysis of approximately 560 of the donors, a V segment was called functional when productive rearrangements were above 56.7%, and segregating when the standard deviation between donors exceeded 5%. A statistical classification framework was developed to diagnose cytomegalovirus status using the catalog of TCR beta chain sequences. In a later analysis, V and J genes were assigned by comparing TCR nucleotide sequences against IMGT/GENE-DB human TR gene sequences. In a later analysis, CDR3 sequences and most-parsimonious VDJ recombination scenarios were assigned using the TCRdist pipeline. A later analysis defined each TCR beta chain by its CDR3 amino acid sequence plus V-gene family, and excluded reads lacking a unique V-gene family. In a later analysis, approximately 590 highly shared, low-generation-probability nucleotide sequences were removed to address suspected cross-contamination and a sequencing artifact. For each public chain, a later analysis derived a clonal expansion index from normalized ranks of inferred template counts within each repertoire. In a later analysis, generation probabilities were computed with a VDJ recombination model fitted to out-of-frame rearrangements, and the resulting probabilities were checked against IGoR. A later analysis scored TCR-TCR, TCR-HLA and TCR-CMV co-occurrence with hypergeometric tests, applying a repertoire-size bias correction to TCR pairs. A later analysis estimated false discovery rates by permuting HLA or CMV assignments 20 times. In a later analysis, co-occurring TCRs were grouped using DBSCAN, with TCRdist sequence similarity added in when clustering inside HLA-allele-positive subsets. Co-occurrence clustering excluded repertoires with fewer than 30,000 or more than 120,000 public chains, plus five with anomalous nucleotide sharing. The table comes from immuneACCESS by way of TCRdb, which keeps in-frame sequences with V and J called. Part of the clones is missing from these tables; in studies checked, under half for an unresolved V gene and the rest for unknown reasons. The DNA gave D and trimming, while V, J and clone size come from that table. Recorded for this sample are around 100,000 clones; approximately 88% of them occurred a single time. The top ten clonotypes cover about 2.1% of the sample.

The cohort was made up of 666 healthy bone marrow donors. Cohort members were all nominally healthy when sampled, although unrecorded immune exposures were likely present. The donor was CMV seronegative and was included in the group of about 400 seronegative cohort members. Every donor gave a peripheral blood sample, and the peripheral blood mononuclear cells from that sample were used for TCR beta sequencing. The Qiagen DNeasy Blood Extraction Kit was used to extract genomic DNA from the blood cell samples. The research as a whole found: Compared with equally common non-associated chains, HLA-associated TCR beta chains in a later analysis were more clonally expanded and had lower generation probabilities. When HLA alleles, especially DR and DQ, strongly co-occurred, TCR associations were difficult to assign to individual alleles. Some IMGT-functional V segments, including TRBV6-2 and TRBV6-3, could not be told apart with the 87-base-pair reads, so those segments were excluded. The only immune exposure information available for the cohort was CMV serostatus. Correlated functional status among segregating V segments might reflect linkage disequilibrium, but an unknown experimental factor could not be ruled out. Because counts were too low, roughly 17 rarely observed V segments, including chromosome 9 orphons, were left out of the earlier analysis of 500 to 650 of the donors. It was suggested by the authors that the approach could potentially be generalized to other disease states and immunological phenotypes. A few of the identified cytomegalovirus-associated TCR beta chains were confirmed in vitro to be specific for cytomegalovirus antigens. Compared with the roughly 720-donor mean, donors in an Asian-associated ancestry cluster had fewer N-insertions in productive TCRs, according to a later genetic analysis. A total of about 150 TCR beta chains were listed by the study as associated with cytomegalovirus. Most TCR sequences were seen in very few donors, while some public TCRs were found in many individuals. An association between a missense DCLRE1C variant and V-gene and J-gene trimming of TCR beta chains was found in a later genetic analysis and replicated in an independent cohort. Sequencing depth was assumed to be roughly uniform across donors in the presence/absence analyses, though that assumption may not hold. HLA typing was unavailable for some donors at each locus, so association tests used only the typed subset. In a later analysis, TCR association rates were found to vary across HLA loci, with the most associated TCRs seen for DRB1 alleles and the fewest for HLA-C alleles. In both the original and validation cohorts, the classifier was reported to diagnose cytomegalovirus status with high specificity and sensitivity. A further reported finding was that TCR beta sequences accurately predicted the HLA-A and HLA-B alleles for most subjects in the first cohort. In this cohort, only TCR beta chains were sequenced, and detectable features were limited by the absence of alpha or paired-chain data. In an earlier analysis of more than 500 of the donors, most TCR beta V segments appeared in productive rearrangements about 87% or about 30% of the time, broadly matching IMGT annotations. A later analysis reported that several top co-occurrence clusters appeared linked to parvovirus B19, influenza, CMV and Epstein-Barr virus. A group of highly shared sequence variants was considered likely to be a technical artifact of the sequencing pipeline. At a false discovery rate of 0.05, a later analysis linked approximately 18,000 TCR beta sequences to specific HLA alleles. Most CMV-associated TCR beta chains appeared to be HLA-restricted in a later analysis, and the HLA associations seemed to be driven largely by CMV exposure.

On this clone: The clone's antigen remains unknown. No quality values exist for individual bases; no much larger clone is one base distant.

The chain employs TRBV6-4 and TRBJ2-1; 11 junctional bases match TRBD2. The sample was PBMCs. This clonotype originated in a man between 18 and 29 years old in good health and CMV-seronegative. CDR3 region: CASSDSTSGNNEQFF. The sequenced DNA is TGTGCCAGCAGTGACTCGACTAGCGGGAACAATGAGCAGTTCTTC.